A single T cell receptor (beta chain) is shown here with its context. This record comes from a study of blood T cell repertoires in COVID-19. Background on the study: Researchers got acute and convalescent COVID-19 samples from the United States, Italy and Spain. PBMCs, B-cell-depleted T cells, or T cells provided the cDNA or gDNA that made up the material.

Original processing methods: Amplification with reference gene primers provided the estimates of nucleated cell counts. Repertoires were generated with immunoSEQ multiplex PCR, while TCRdb's copy carries only in-frame clones and drops some. V and J calls and clone size are those listed in that table; D and trimming were worked out from the DNA. The sample has 200,000 to 250,000 clones, approximately 84% seen once. Sequencing was carried out using peripheral blood. This TCR came from a woman aged 25 to 45 who had recovered from COVID-19.

The CDR3 DNA is TGTGCCAGCAGCTTAGCGCTAGCGGGTGACACCGGGGAGCTGTTTTTT. It translates to CASSLALAGDTGELFF. The chain couples TRBV13 to TRBJ2-2, with 8 bases aligning to TRBD2. The CDR3 spans 16 residues. Germline assignment: CDR1 PRHDT and CDR2 FYEKMQ (reference sequence). Unmatched junction bases numbered 4, after V lost 1 base and J lost 3 bases.